Below, 30 T cell receptor beta chains from the same sample are listed, as sequenced in a study of Tregs in tolerant kidney transplant recipients (dated by TCRdb to between 2018 and 2020). Library preparation used the immunoSEQ multiplex PCR assay. In its TCRdb copy, this immuneACCESS table keeps in-frame sequences only and misses some clones. Where compared with another copy, unresolved V genes explain less than half of these, and the others have no known cause. Across this sample there are over 60,000 clones, with nearly 98% seen only once. Of the sample, 0.56% falls within the top ten clones. In the paper's terms, the time point label means: blood sample drawn before combined kidney and bone marrow transplant. The sequencing here drew on CD4+ T cells from blood, taken before the transplant. Receptors were obtained from a human donor who received a combined kidney and bone marrow transplant.

The V gene is TRBV28, the J gene TRBJ1-1; D possibly corresponds to TRBD1 (5 bases). Germline V CDR1 and CDR2: MDHEN, SYDVKM. The CDR3 is 15 residues long. V lost 4 bases to trimming and J lost 4 bases, with 16 bases between them. The CDR3 loop is CASSSPWGGITEAFF. DNA for the CDR3: TGTGCCAGCAGTTCCCCGTGGGGGGGGATCACTGAAGCTTTCTTT.

This chain connects TRBV5-1 to TRBJ2-7, with D tentatively TRBD2 (5 bases). Trimming cost V 0 bases and J 3 bases, with 13 bases left between them. Germline CDR1 SGHRS, CDR2 YFSETQ. The CDR3 covers 15 residues. CDR3 sequence reads: CASSLVNSDYYEQYF. The CDR3 DNA follows: TGCGCCAGCAGCTTGGTAAATAGCGATTACTACGAGCAGTACTTC.

The chain uses TRBV29-1 and TRBJ2-1, with TRBD2 matching over 10 bases. The CDR3 has 17 amino acids. CDR1 and CDR2 from the germline V gene are SQVTM and ANQGSEA. V shed 4 bases and J 8 bases; nucleotides not matched to a gene: 17. The CDR3 coding sequence is TGCAGCGTTGTCCCCGTTGAGCTAGCGGGAGTGTACGATGAGCAGTTCTTC. Translation: CSVVPVELAGVYDEQFF.

The rearrangement links TRBV7-9 to TRBJ1-5; D gene uncertain. V shed 5 bases and J shed 3 bases, with 11 bases lying between them. The CDR3 consists of 14 residues. CDR1 is SEHNR and CDR2 is FQNEAQ in the germline V gene (reference sequence). In nucleotides, the CDR3 is TGTGCCAGCAGCCATGACGGGAACAATCAGCCCCAGCATTTT. Its protein product is CASSHDGNNQPQHF. The full variable domain, with the rest looked up from reference TRBV7-9 and TRBJ1-5, is DTGVSQNPRHKITKRGQNVTFRCDPISEHNRLYWYRQTLGQGPEFLTYFQNEAQLEKSRLLSDRFSAERPKGSFSTLEIQRTEQGDSAMYLCASSHDGNNQPQHFGDGTRLSIL.

The chain combines TRBV30 with TRBJ2-5; a possible D gene is TRBD1 (5 bases). The CDR3 is 15 amino acids. CDR1 and CDR2 from the germline V gene are GTSNPN and SVGIG (reference sequence). With 0 bases removed from V and 2 bases from J, the gap between germline ends came to 13 bases. The CDR3, as DNA: TGTGCCTGGAGTGTAGGTTACAGGACGCAAGAGACCCAGTACTTC. Its protein product is CAWSVGYRTQETQYF.

The chain carries TRBV5-3 and TRBJ2-1, with TRBD2 matching over 14 bases. TRBV5-3 is labeled an ORF, and its function is uncertain. Losses at the gene ends were 4 bases for V and 8 bases for J; bases not matched to a gene: 14. The CDR3 runs 18 residues. The CDR3 loop is CARSVAHTGLAGEDEQFF. CDR3 bases: TGTGCCAGAAGCGTTGCACATACGGGACTAGCGGGAGAGGATGAGCAGTTCTTC.

V gene TRBV30 combines with J gene TRBJ1-2; TRBD1 matches 7 bases. Germline assignment: CDR1 GTSNPN and CDR2 SVGIG (reference sequence). This CDR3 has 12 residues. V dropped 8 bases and J dropped 5; count of bases not matched to a gene: 8. CDR3 protein: CAGRTGAYGYTF. In DNA, the CDR3 is TGTGCCGGAAGAACAGGGGCATATGGCTACACCTTC.

The chain couples TRBV7-3 to TRBJ2-5; 8 bases map to TRBD1. Germline V gene lookup returns CDR1 SGHTA and CDR2 FQGTGA. V dropped 1 base and J dropped 3; count of bases not matched to a gene: 4. The CDR3 runs to 15 residues. CDR3 in amino acids: CASSLRTGTKETQYF. The CDR3 DNA follows: TGTGCCAGCAGCTTAAGGACAGGGACGAAAGAGACCCAGTACTTC.

With regard to this clone: An end of the junction differs from the germline gene, which may be a read error. The chain links TRBV5-1 to TRBJ1-6, with D maybe TRBD1 (6 bases). Germline-derived CDR1 and CDR2 are SGHRS and YFSETQ. CDR3 length equals 15 residues. In DNA form, the CDR3 reads TGCGCCAGCAGCTCCGGCGGGGGCTATAATTCACCCCCCCACTTT. Translating gives CASSSGGGYNSPPHF.

V is TRBV5-4 and J is TRBJ2-7, with D perhaps matching TRBD1 (5 bases). Deletions cut 0 bases from V and 0 bases from J, with 7 bases between. Germline V CDR1 and CDR2: SGHNT, YYREEE (reference sequence). CDR3 length: 14 amino acids. The CDR3 here is CASSLDRSSYEQYF. CDR3 bases: TGTGCCAGCAGCTTGGACAGGAGCTCCTACGAGCAGTACTTC.

In its sample, this clone was seen once. The V gene is TRBV12-5, the J gene TRBJ2-7; 9 bases are shared with TRBD1. The CDR3 spans 17 residues. Trimming at V came to 9 bases and at J to 1 base, leaving 16 bases not matched to a gene. CDR1 and CDR2 (germline): LGHNT, FRNRAP. CDR3 DNA: TGTGCTAGCGCACCGGGACAGGGCCCCTCGGGATCCTACGAGCAGTACTTC. Protein sequence: CASAPGQGPSGSYEQYF.

The V and J genes are TRBV7-2 and TRBJ1-3; tentative D call: TRBD1 (5 bases). V dropped 2 bases and J dropped 6 bases, with 8 bases sitting between them. The V gene's germline CDR1 is SGHTA and CDR2 FQGNSA. The CDR3 is 13 residues long. CDR3 DNA: TGTGCCAGCAGCTTAAGACAGCAAAACACCATATATTTT. This gives the protein CASSLRQQNTIYF.

This clone came up once. The chain carries TRBV6-5 and TRBJ2-3, with D perhaps matching TRBD2 (6 bases). Germline-derived CDR1 and CDR2 are MNHEY and SVGAGI. Trimming removed 4 bases from V and 4 bases from J, with 12 bases in between. The CDR3 extends over 14 amino acids. Here the CDR3 DNA reads TGTGCCAGCAGTTGGGTAGCGGTCGCAGATACGCAGTATTTT. This translates into CASSWVAVADTQYF.

This chain uses TRBV11-2 with TRBJ1-2; no reliable D call. Trimming left V 1 base short and J 6 bases short, with 9 bases between. CDR1 and CDR2 (germline): SGHAT, FQNNGV. There are 13 residues in the CDR3. The CDR3 spells CASSLVHRDGYTF. The CDR3, as DNA: TGTGCCAGCAGCTTAGTTCATCGGGATGGCTACACCTTC.

The V call is TRBV7-2, the J call TRBJ2-7, with 9 nucleotides matching TRBD2. The CDR3 spans 16 residues. The junction had 6 bases not matched to a gene; V was cut back by 3 bases and J by 0 bases. Germline-derived CDR1 and CDR2 are SGHTA and FQGNSA. DNA for the CDR3: TGTGCCAGCAGCTTTGAACTAGCGGGCCTCTCCTACGAGCAGTACTTC. Translated, it gives CASSFELAGLSYEQYF.

V and J are TRBV7-6 and TRBJ1-1; D ambiguous. In germline, CDR1 is SGHVS, CDR2 FNYEAQ. Trimming took 1 base from V and 1 from J, leaving 10 bases between them. This CDR3 has 15 amino acids. The CDR3 nucleotides are TGTGCCAGCAGCTTAGGTAGACGGGGGAACACTGAAGCTTTCTTT. It translates to CASSLGRRGNTEAFF.

This clone is a singleton in its sample. The chain links TRBV11-2 to TRBJ1-1; D remains unclear. V was clipped by 2 bases and J by 8 bases, with 18 bases between them. The CDR3 has 15 amino acids. Germline loops: CDR1 SGHAT, CDR2 FQNNGV. The CDR3 is CASSLRTAGVKEAFF. The CDR3 DNA reads TGTGCCAGCAGCTTACGGACTGCGGGTGTGAAAGAAGCTTTCTTT.

The V and J genes are TRBV9 and TRBJ2-5, with D perhaps TRBD2 (5 bases). The germline V gene encodes CDR1 SGDLS and CDR2 YYNGEE. Trimming shortened V by 2 bases and J by 2 bases, and 10 bases separated the two germline ends. The CDR3 is 14 amino acids. The CDR3 region is CASSVDRGQETQYF. CDR3 DNA sequence: TGTGCCAGCAGCGTGGACCGAGGGCAAGAGACCCAGTACTTC.

V gene TRBV21-1 combines with J gene TRBJ2-7; TRBD1, the table's D call, was not compared with the DNA. TRBV21-1 is shown as a pseudogene. CDR3 length: 13 residues. CDR3 DNA sequence: TGTGCCAGCAGAAAAGGGGGGCTCTACGAGCAGTACTTC. Translated: CASRKGGLYEQYF.

The chain uses TRBV6-6 and TRBJ1-2; the D is unclear. The CDR3 spans 13 residues. With 0 bases removed from V and 2 bases from J, the gap between germline ends came to 4 bases. Looked up from germline, CDR1 is MNHNY and CDR2 is SVGAGI (reference sequence). CDR3: CASSYSRNYGYTF. The CDR3 bases are TGTGCCAGCAGTTACTCGCGAAACTATGGCTACACCTTC.

This clone was picked up one time. The chain couples TRBV5-1 to TRBJ2-7, with D maybe TRBD2 (7 bases). V was cut by 1 base and J by 7 bases, with 15 bases left in between. There are 14 residues in the CDR3. CDR1 and CDR2 from the germline V gene are SGHRS and YFSETQ. The CDR3 DNA follows: TGCGCCAGCAGCTTGCGGGGGGCCCCCCTGGAGCAGTACTTC. It translates to CASSLRGAPLEQYF.

The rearrangement joins TRBV6-1 to TRBJ1-5; 10 bases line up with TRBD1. CDR3 length: 14 residues. Unmatched junction bases numbered 4, after V lost 4 bases and J lost 7 bases. The germline gives CDR1 MNHNS, CDR2 SASEGT. For the CDR3, the DNA is TGTGCCAGCAGTGCGGGACAGGGGAACCAGCCCCAGCATTTT. Protein: CASSAGQGNQPQHF.

V usage is TRBV28 and J usage is TRBJ2-1; 9 positions match TRBD2. The length of the CDR3 is 16 residues. In germline, CDR1 is MDHEN, CDR2 SYDVKM. The V segment lost 2 bases and the J segment 2 bases; nucleotides outside the gene matches: 4. The CDR3 is CASSLDGTSPYNEQFF. For the CDR3, the DNA is TGTGCCAGCAGTTTAGATGGGACTAGCCCCTACAATGAGCAGTTCTTC.

V gene TRBV7-2 combines with J gene TRBJ1-5; D ambiguous. The CDR3 contains 15 residues. Germline CDR1 reads SGHTA; CDR2 reads FQGNSA. Trimming removed 1 base at V and 5 bases at J, with 12 bases between. CDR3 sequence reads: CASSLGAGRDQPQHF. As DNA, the CDR3 is TGTGCCAGCAGCTTAGGGGCAGGTAGAGATCAGCCCCAGCATTTT.

This chain links TRBV6-4 with TRBJ2-1; 7 nucleotides agree with TRBD1. Germline values: CDR1 MRHNA, CDR2 SNTAGT. The CDR3 is 15 amino acids. Trimming removed 4 bases from V and 0 bases from J; junction bases left unmatched: 3. CDR3 amino acids: CASSATGPSYNEQFF. The CDR3 DNA reads TGTGCCAGCAGTGCGACAGGGCCCTCCTACAATGAGCAGTTCTTC.

This chain joins TRBV27 and TRBJ1-6; 7 nucleotides match TRBD1. CDR1 and CDR2 from the germline V gene are MNHEY and SMNVEV (reference sequence). V trimming: 4 bases; J trimming: 13 bases; junction bases outside the gene matches: 10. This CDR3 contains 14 residues. The CDR3 region has the DNA TGTGCCAGCAGTTCCTCCTCGACAGGGAGTCCCCTCCACTTT. Protein product: CASSSSSTGSPLHF.

This clone was seen just once. The rearrangement links TRBV19 to TRBJ1-1; 10 nucleotides match TRBD1. CDR1 is LNHDA, CDR2 SQIVND, per germline (reference sequence). The CDR3 contains 15 residues. V lost 5 bases to trimming and J lost 11 bases; unmatched junction nucleotides: 14. Here the CDR3 DNA reads TGTGCCAGTAGTCCCCCGAGACAGGGGGCTTCTCGGGCTTTCTTT. Translating gives CASSPPRQGASRAFF.

The chain carries TRBV6-5 and TRBJ1-4; D gene uncertain. The V end was cut by 5 bases, the J end by 3 bases, with 7 bases between. CDR3 length: 13 residues. Germline CDR1 MNHEY, CDR2 SVGAGI. Here the CDR3 reads CASSITANEKLFF. In DNA, the CDR3 is TGTGCCAGCAGTATAACAGCTAATGAAAAACTGTTTTTT.

The chain combines TRBV19 with TRBJ2-2, with D maybe TRBD2 (6 bases). Germline CDR1 reads LNHDA; CDR2 reads SQIVND (reference sequence). Trimming stripped 7 bases from V and 3 bases from J, with 12 bases between. There are 14 residues in the CDR3. This chain's CDR3 is CASTQAGHTGELFF. DNA for the CDR3: TGTGCCAGTACGCAGGCGGGGCACACCGGGGAGCTGTTTTTT.

This chain joins TRBV30 and TRBJ1-2; D is uncertain. The germline V gene has CDR1 GTSNPN and CDR2 SVGIG (reference sequence). Trimming removed 4 bases from V and 8 bases from J, with 17 bases in between. The CDR3 runs to 13 residues. CDR3 bases: TGTGCCTGGAAAGACACCAGCTTTGGGGGCTACACCTTC. Amino acid sequence: CAWKDTSFGGYTF.